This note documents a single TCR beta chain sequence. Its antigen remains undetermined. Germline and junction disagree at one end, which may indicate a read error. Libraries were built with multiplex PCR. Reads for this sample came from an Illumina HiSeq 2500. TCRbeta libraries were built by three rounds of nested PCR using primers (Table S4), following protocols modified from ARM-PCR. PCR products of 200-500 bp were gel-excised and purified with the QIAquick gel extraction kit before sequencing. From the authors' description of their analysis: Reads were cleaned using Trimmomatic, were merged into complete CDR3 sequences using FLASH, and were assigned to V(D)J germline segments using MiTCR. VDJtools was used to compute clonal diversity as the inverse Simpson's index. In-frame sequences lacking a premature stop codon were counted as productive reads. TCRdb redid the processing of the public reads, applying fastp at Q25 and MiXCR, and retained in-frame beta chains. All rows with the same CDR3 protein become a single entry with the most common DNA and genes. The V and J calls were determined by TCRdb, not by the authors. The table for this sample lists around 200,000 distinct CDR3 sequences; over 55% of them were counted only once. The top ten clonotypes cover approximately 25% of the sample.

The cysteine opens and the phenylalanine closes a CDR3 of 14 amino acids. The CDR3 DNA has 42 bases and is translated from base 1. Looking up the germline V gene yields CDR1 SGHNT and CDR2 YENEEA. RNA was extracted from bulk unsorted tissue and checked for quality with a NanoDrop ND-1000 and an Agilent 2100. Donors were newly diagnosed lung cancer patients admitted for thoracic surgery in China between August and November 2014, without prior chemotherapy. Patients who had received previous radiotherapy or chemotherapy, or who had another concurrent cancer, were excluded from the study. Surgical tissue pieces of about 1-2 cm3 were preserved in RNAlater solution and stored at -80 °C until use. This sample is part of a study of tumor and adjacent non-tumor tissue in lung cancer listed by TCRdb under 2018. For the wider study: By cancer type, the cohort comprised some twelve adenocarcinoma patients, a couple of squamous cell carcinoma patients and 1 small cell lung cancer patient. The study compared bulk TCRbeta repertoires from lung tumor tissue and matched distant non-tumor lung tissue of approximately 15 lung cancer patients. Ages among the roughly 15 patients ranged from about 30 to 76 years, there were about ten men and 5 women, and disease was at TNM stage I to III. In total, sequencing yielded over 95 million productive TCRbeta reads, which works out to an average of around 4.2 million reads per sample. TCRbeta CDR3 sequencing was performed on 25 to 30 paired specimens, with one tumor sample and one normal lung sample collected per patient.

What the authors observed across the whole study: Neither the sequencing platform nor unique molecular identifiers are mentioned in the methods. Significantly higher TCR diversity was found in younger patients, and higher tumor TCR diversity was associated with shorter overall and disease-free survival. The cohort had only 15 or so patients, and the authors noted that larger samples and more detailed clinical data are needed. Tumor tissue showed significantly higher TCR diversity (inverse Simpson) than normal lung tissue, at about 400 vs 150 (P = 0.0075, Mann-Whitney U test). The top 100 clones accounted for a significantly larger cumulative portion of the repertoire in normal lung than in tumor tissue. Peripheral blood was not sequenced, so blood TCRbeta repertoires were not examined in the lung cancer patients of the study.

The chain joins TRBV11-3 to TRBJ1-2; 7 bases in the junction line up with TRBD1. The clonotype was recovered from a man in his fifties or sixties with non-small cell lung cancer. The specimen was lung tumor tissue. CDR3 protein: CASSPGTAYYGYSF. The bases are TGTGCCAGCAGCCCAGGGACAGCATACTATGGCTACAGCTTC.